A selection of T cell receptor beta chains follows, all from one sample in a study of T and B cells in COVID-19 patients. TCRdb called the multiplex PCR reads again in MiXCR, with one record for every CDR3 protein. Among some 8,100 distinct CDR3 sequences listed, about 26% were seen once. The source material was blood. The receptors were gathered from a human donor who had recovered from COVID-19. Each CDR3 is given with its conserved first and last residue. A D gene is named only where the DNA matches it firmly. Clone size is not always given. Where it is, it says once, few, many or a class for expanded clones.

j_gene | d_gene | v_gene | abundance | CDR3nt | CDR3aa
TRBJ1-2 | TRBD1 | TRBV29-1 | medium-sized | TGCAGCGTTGAACTGGTTCCGGGACAGGAGGTTAATGGCTACACCTTC | CSVELVPGQEVNGYTF
TRBJ1-2 | - | TRBV7-2 | - | TGTGCCAGCAGCCCAACTGCGGCTAACTATGGCTACACCTTC | CASSPTAANYGYTF
TRBJ1-4 | - | TRBV9 | - | TGTGCCAGCAGCGTGGGGTATACTAATGAAAAACTGTTTTTT | CASSVGYTNEKLFF
TRBJ2-3 | - | TRBV7-2 | few | TGTGCCAGCAGCTTAGTGGACCAAGCAGATACGCAGTATTTT | CASSLVDQADTQYF
TRBJ2-1 | - | TRBV4-3 | - | TGCGCCAGCAGCCAAGCAGCCTACAATGAGCAGTTCTTC | CASSQAAYNEQFF
TRBJ1-4 | - | TRBV7-2 | - | TGTGCCAGCAGCTCCTGTGACAGAACTAATGAAAAACTGTTTTTT | CASSSCDRTNEKLFF
TRBJ2-1 | TRBD2 | TRBV27 | - | TGTGCCAGCAGTTTTAGCGGGAGCTCCTACAATGAGCAGTTCTTC | CASSFSGSSYNEQFF
TRBJ1-2 | TRBD1 | TRBV18 | medium-sized | TGTGCCAGCTCACTCATGGACAGGGACTATGGCTACACCTTC | CASSLMDRDYGYTF
TRBJ2-5 | TRBD2 | TRBV20-1 | - | TGCAGTGCTAGAGTCGCTAGCGGGGGCCAAGAGACCCAGTACTTC | CSARVASGGQETQYF
TRBJ2-1 | TRBD2 | TRBV6-5 | medium-sized | TGTGCCAGCAGTTACTCGAGACTAGCTCGGAACAATGAGCAGTTCTTC | CASSYSRLARNNEQFF
TRBJ2-7 | TRBD2 | TRBV6-6 | - | TGTGCCAGCAGGCTAGCTAGCGGGACCTACGAGCAGTACTTC | CASRLASGTYEQYF
TRBJ2-2 | TRBD2 | TRBV5-1 | few | TGCGCCAGCAGCCGGACTAGCGGCGGAACGAACACCGGGGAGCTGTTTTTT | CASSRTSGGTNTGELFF
TRBJ1-5 | - | TRBV10-3 | few | TGTGCCACCGGGGACGTTAGCAATCAGCCCCAGCATTTT | CATGDVSNQPQHF
TRBJ2-7 | TRBD1 | TRBV6-2/TRBV6-3 | medium-sized | TGTGCCAGCAGTTACGGGGACAGGGCCCTAACCAAGCTCGAGCAGTACTTC | CASSYGDRALTKLEQYF
TRBJ2-3 | TRBD2 | TRBV20-1 | - | TGCAGTGCGGCGCTAGCGGGAGGGGAAGGAGATACGCAGTATTTT | CSAALAGGEGDTQYF
TRBJ1-2 | TRBD1 | TRBV7-4 | few | TGTGCCAGCACCCCCCCTGGACAGGGCCAAGGCTACACCTTC | CASTPPGQGQGYTF
TRBJ1-5 | TRBD1 | TRBV5-5 | many | TGTGCCAGCAGCTCCGACAGGGGGCAGCCCCAGCATTTT | CASSSDRGQPQHF
TRBJ2-2 | TRBD1 | TRBV27 | medium-sized | TGTGCCAGCAGTTACCGGACAGGGCAGAGCGGGGAGCTGTTTTTT | CASSYRTGQSGELFF